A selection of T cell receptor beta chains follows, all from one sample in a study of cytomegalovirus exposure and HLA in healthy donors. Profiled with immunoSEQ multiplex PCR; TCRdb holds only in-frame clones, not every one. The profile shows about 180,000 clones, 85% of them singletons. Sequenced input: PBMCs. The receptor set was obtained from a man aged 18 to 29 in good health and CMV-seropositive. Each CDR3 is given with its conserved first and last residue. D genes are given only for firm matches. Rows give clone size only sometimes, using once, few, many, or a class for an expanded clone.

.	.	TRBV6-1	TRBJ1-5	TGTGCCAGCAGTGAAGGGCCAGGGGTATTTAATCAGCCCCAGCATTTT	CASSEGPGVFNQPQHF
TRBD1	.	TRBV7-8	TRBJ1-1	TGTGCCAGCAGCCCAGGACAGGGGGCCTGGGGCACTGAAGCTTTCTTT	CASSPGQGAWGTEAFF
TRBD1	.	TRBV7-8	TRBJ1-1	TGTGCCAGCAGCTCCCTGACAGGGAGCACTGAAGCTTTCTTT	CASSSLTGSTEAFF
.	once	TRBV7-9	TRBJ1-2	TGTGCCAGCAGCCGACCGATCTTCGGGTCCTATGGCTACACCTTC	CASSRPIFGSYGYTF
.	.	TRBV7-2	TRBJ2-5	TGTGCCAGCAGCTTAGGGACTACGATCTCGGAGACCCAGTACTTC	CASSLGTTISETQYF
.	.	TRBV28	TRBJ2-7	TGTGCCAGCCTGAGTGGGAACGCAGGGTTTCCCTCCTACGAGCAGTACTTC	CASLSGNAGFPSYEQYF
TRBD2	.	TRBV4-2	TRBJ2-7	TGTGCCAGCAGCCAAGGGACTAGCGGACCCGAGCAGTACTTC	CASSQGTSGPEQYF
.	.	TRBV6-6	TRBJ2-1	TGTGCCAGCAGTTACGATTACAATAAACAGTTCTTC	CASSYDYNKQFF
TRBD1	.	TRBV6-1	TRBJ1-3	TGTGCCAGCAGTGAAGGGGGACAGGGGGCTTTTGGAAACACCATATATTTT	CASSEGGQGAFGNTIYF
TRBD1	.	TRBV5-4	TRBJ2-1	TGTGCCAGCAGCACCGGGACAGGGGGCTGGAATGAGCAGTTCTTC	CASSTGTGGWNEQFF
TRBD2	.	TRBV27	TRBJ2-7	TGTGCCAGCCGTCGACTGGGGGGGTTTAGCTCCTACGAGCAGTACTTC	CASRRLGGFSSYEQYF
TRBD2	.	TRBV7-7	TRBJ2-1	TGTGCCAGCAGCTTGACTAGCGGGAGGGGTAATGAGCAGTTCTTC	CASSLTSGRGNEQFF
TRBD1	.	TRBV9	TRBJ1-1	TGTGCCAGCAGCGTAGGGCAGGGGGCGAACACTGAAGCTTTCTTT	CASSVGQGANTEAFF
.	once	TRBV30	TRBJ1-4	TGTGCCTGGAGTATCGGTGGGAGCCCCGCTAAAAAACTGTTTTTT	CAWSIGGSPAKKLFF
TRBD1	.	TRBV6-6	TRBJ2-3	TGTGCCAGCAGAGCAACAGGGGGCAGCACAGATACGCAGTATTTT	CASRATGGSTDTQYF
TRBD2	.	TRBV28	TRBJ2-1	TGTGCCAGCAGTTTATTAAAGGGGACTAGCGGGGGGCCAGATGAGCAGTTCTTC	CASSLLKGTSGGPDEQFF
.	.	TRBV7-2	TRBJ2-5	TGTGCCAGCACGAGAACAGATCAAGAGACCCAGTACTTC	CASTRTDQETQYF
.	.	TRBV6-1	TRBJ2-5	TGTGCCAGCAGTGATAGGGGGCTAGCGCTGGAGACCCAGTACTTC	CASSDRGLALETQYF
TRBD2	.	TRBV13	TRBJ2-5	TGTGCCAGCAGCTTAGTCGGGACTAGCGGGGTAGAGACCCAGTACTTC	CASSLVGTSGVETQYF
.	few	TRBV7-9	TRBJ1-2	TGTGCCAGCAGCGAGACCTTAACAGACCCTAACTATGGCTACACCTTC	CASSETLTDPNYGYTF
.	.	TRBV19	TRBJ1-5	TGTGCCAGTAGTATAACGGGCAATCAGCCCCAGCATTTT	CASSITGNQPQHF
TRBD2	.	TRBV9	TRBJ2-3	TGTGCCAGCAGCGTAGGTTCCGGGACTAGCGGGAGGGCCGAGACAGATACGCAGTATTTT	CASSVGSGTSGRAETDTQYF
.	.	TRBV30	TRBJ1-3	TGTGCCTGGAGTGTGGGACATTCTCTCTCTGGAAACACCATATATTTT	CAWSVGHSLSGNTIYF
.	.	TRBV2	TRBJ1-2	TGTGCCAGCAGTGAACTCGTCCAGGTTGGGGGCTACACCTTC	CASSELVQVGGYTF
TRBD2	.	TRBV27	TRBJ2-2	TGTGCCAGCAGTGCCTGGACTAGCGGGGGGGCCTCCACCGGGGAGCTGTTTTTT	CASSAWTSGGASTGELFF
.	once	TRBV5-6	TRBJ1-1	TGTGCCAGCAGCTTCTGGGGGGGCACTGAAGCTTTCTTT	CASSFWGGTEAFF
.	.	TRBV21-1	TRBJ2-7	TGTGCCAGCGATCCAGCGAACCACAGGGTTTCTCGGTCTCTCTACGAGCAGTACTTC	CASDPANHRVSRSLYEQYF
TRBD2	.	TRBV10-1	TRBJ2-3	TGCGCCAGCAGTGAAGGTGCGGGAGGAGGGACAGATACGCAGTATTTT	CASSEGAGGGTDTQYF
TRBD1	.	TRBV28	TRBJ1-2	TGTGCCAGCAGTTCCAGGGGGATGAACTATGGCTACACCTTC	CASSSRGMNYGYTF
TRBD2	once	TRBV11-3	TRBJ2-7	TGTGCCAGCAGCACGCGGGGGGGAGGCTACGAGCAGTACTTC	CASSTRGGGYEQYF
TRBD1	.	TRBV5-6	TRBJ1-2	TGTGCCAGCACCATTGACAGGGGCTATGGCTACACCTTC	CASTIDRGYGYTF
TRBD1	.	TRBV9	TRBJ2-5	TGTGCCAGCAGCGTAGAGGGGGCGTGGGGAAAAGAGACCCAGTACTTC	CASSVEGAWGKETQYF
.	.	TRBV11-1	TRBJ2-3	TGTGCCAGCAGCTTAGGCGCTGCCACAGATACGCAGTATTTT	CASSLGAATDTQYF
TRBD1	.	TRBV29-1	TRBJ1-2	TGCAGCGTTGACGACAGGGGTGGCTACACCTTC	CSVDDRGGYTF
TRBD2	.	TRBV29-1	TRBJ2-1	TGCAGCGTTGGCCGAGGGGAGCGGGAGATCTACAATGAGCAGTTCTTC	CSVGRGEREIYNEQFF
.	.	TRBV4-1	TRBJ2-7	TGCGCCAGCAGCCAAGATCCGCAGCGCAGCTCCTACGAGCAGTACTTC	CASSQDPQRSSYEQYF
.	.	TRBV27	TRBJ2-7	TGTGCCAGCAGGGGGGGACAGACCTACGAGCAGTACTTC	CASRGGQTYEQYF